Listed here is a single T cell receptor (beta chain). The antigen is undetermined. The data were obtained in a study of OX40 agonist ivuxolimab in advanced cancers. Turning to the study itself: The dose-escalation cohort was around 83% male, with a mean age of 60 years, ranging about 23 to 90. Study-wide results and limits: At 0.1 to 3.0 mg/kg, CD4+ and CD8+ blood T cells expanded clonally by week 6.

The CDR3 consists of 14 residues. Trimming stripped 5 bases from V and 2 bases from J, with 13 bases between. Germline lookup yields CDR1 LNHDA and CDR2 SQIVND (reference sequence). This table comes from immunoSEQ multiplex PCR, and its TCRdb copy is limited to in-frame clones, with some not included. The sample carries under 100,000 clones, 85% to 90% recorded once. Here the sequenced sample was CD4+ or CD8+ T cells sorted from blood, taken in a trial of the OX40 agonist ivuxolimab. This sequence was found in an adult with an advanced solid tumor such as melanoma, head and neck, liver or kidney cancer. The chain combines TRBV19 with TRBJ2-7, with D unclear. In nucleotides, the CDR3 is TGTGCCAGTAGTCCACGTCGGGTCACCTACGAGCAGTACTTC. Residues: CASSPRRVTYEQYF.